This TCR beta chain stems from a study of OX40 agonist ivuxolimab in advanced cancers. The overall study: Prior anti-PD-1, anti-PD-L1 or anti-CTLA-4 therapy was allowed; over 30% had some.

Any history of autoimmune disease or systemic immunosuppression disqualified patients. Per the germline V gene, CDR1 is LNHDA and CDR2 is SQIVND (reference sequence). The CDR3 runs to 15 residues. V was pared by 5 bases and J by 0 bases, with 12 bases between. TCRdb's table, derived via immunoSEQ multiplex PCR, lists solely in-frame clones and lacks some. The sample yields around 69,000 clones, roughly nine tenths seen once. Sequenced here: CD4+ or CD8+ T cells sorted from blood, sampled in a trial of the OX40 agonist ivuxolimab. This chain joins TRBV19 and TRBJ2-3; D is unclear. The TCR comes from an adult with an advanced solid tumor such as melanoma, head and neck, liver or kidney cancer. The CDR3 bases are TGTGCCAGTAGTCCCCCATGGCAGAGCACAGATACGCAGTATTTT. Its translation is CASSPPWQSTDTQYF.